This TCR beta chain derives from a study of identical twins. Findings and caveats of the study: Out-of-frame alpha sequences that twins shared showed excess low generation probability.

In regard to this clonotype: Its antigen remains unidentified.

TCRdb analysed the 5' RACE reads with MiXCR anew, one entry per CDR3 protein. The sample contains just over 500,000 distinct CDR3 sequences, roughly a fifth of which appear only once. This sample was shared with a second study, whose subject was T cells expressing NK-cell markers.

The TCR originated in a woman between 18 and 29 years old in good health. Sequenced material: CD4+ T cells sorted from blood.

The CDR3 spells CSARTGPSSYEQYF. CDR3 DNA sequence: TGCAGTGCTAGAACAGGGCCAAGCTCCTACGAGCAGTACTTC. The rearrangement links TRBV20-1 to TRBJ2-7; TRBD1 might be the D (6 bases). V was shortened by 2 bases and J by 0 bases, with 11 bases between the two germline ends. The CDR3 is 14 residues long. CDR1 and CDR2 (germline): DFQATT, SNEGSKA (reference sequence).